The next 14 T cell receptor beta chains were all read from a single sample in a study of T cells expressing NK-cell markers. TCRdb reprocessed the 5' RACE reads, with one entry per CDR3 protein and no DNA. The table for this sample gives 130,000 to 150,000 distinct CDR3 sequences. Sequencing used blood T cells: a sorted CD56 or NKG2C T cell subset, CD4+ or CD8+ T cells, or bulk PBMC T cells (not recorded which). The receptors were sampled from a young man in good health.

The gene calls are TRBV28 and TRBJ1-5; TCRdb's D call, TRBD1, is unchecked because there is no DNA. The germline CDR1 and CDR2 sequences are MDHEN and SYDVKM. The CDR3 has 15 amino acids. The CDR3 here is CASISYQDTNQPQHF.

V usage is TRBV29-1 and J usage is TRBJ2-7; TCRdb gives TRBD2 as the D gene, but with no DNA this cannot be confirmed. CDR1 and CDR2 from the germline V gene are SQVTM and ANQGSEA. The CDR3 sequence is 15 residues long. CDR3 residues: CSVRLAGDNSYEQYF.

The rearrangement joins TRBV11-2 to TRBJ2-3; TCRdb's D gene call, TRBD2, goes unchecked for lack of DNA. The CDR3 extends over 19 amino acids. Germline-derived CDR1 and CDR2 are SGHAT and FQNNGV. CDR3 sequence reads: CASSSTPGGGGGITDTQYF.

The CDR3: CASSPYRPVVETQYF. V gene TRBV3-1 combines with J gene TRBJ2-5. This CDR3 has 15 amino acids. Germline loops: CDR1 LGHDT, CDR2 YNNKEL (reference sequence).

This sequence joins TRBV7-2 and TRBJ2-1. Per germline, CDR1 SGHTA and CDR2 FQGNSA. CDR3 length equals 12 residues. The CDR3 sequence: CASSSLMNEQFF.

V gene TRBV10-3 combines with J gene TRBJ1-1; TCRdb outputs TRBD1, but without DNA this stays unchecked. CDR1 and CDR2 (germline): ENHRY, SYGVKD. There are 14 residues in the CDR3. The CDR3 spells CAISWDRGGTEAFF.

J is TRBJ2-1 and V is TRBV20-1. The CDR3 totals 11 residues. In germline, CDR1 is DFQATT, CDR2 SNEGSKA (reference sequence). The chain's CDR3 is CSARDTTGAVF.

V usage is TRBV5-1 and J usage is TRBJ2-3; the D call from TCRdb, TRBD1, cannot be confirmed without DNA. This CDR3 region has 17 residues. The germline gives CDR1 SGHRS, CDR2 YFSETQ. This CDR3 reads CASSSRGGDYSTDTQYF.

The chain is built from TRBV12-3 or TRBV12-4 and TRBJ1-1; as DNA is missing, the TRBD1 call by TCRdb cannot be tested. The CDR3 consists of 14 residues. The CDR3 here is CASRLNRGGTEAFF.

This chain links TRBV14 with TRBJ2-7. The CDR3 is 14 residues long. The germline gives CDR1 SGHDN, CDR2 FVKESK. The CDR3 loop reads CASSEGRVTYEQYF.

The J gene is TRBJ2-4, the V gene TRBV13. The CDR3 is 16 residues long. Germline V gives CDR1 PRHDT, CDR2 FYEKMQ (reference sequence). This chain's CDR3 is CASSPVGFMDKNIQYF.

The chain uses TRBV3-1 and TRBJ2-1; the TCRdb call, TRBD2, lacks DNA for checking. The CDR3 has 20 amino acids. Germline values: CDR1 LGHDT, CDR2 YNNKEL (reference sequence). The CDR3 loop reads CASSHIKGLAGGPEKDEQFF.

This rearrangement joins TRBV20-1 to TRBJ2-7; there is no DNA to check the TCRdb D call of TRBD1. Germline V gives CDR1 DFQATT, CDR2 SNEGSKA (reference sequence). CDR3 size: 15 residues. The CDR3 reads CSAVQRTGSPYEQYF.

The rearrangement joins TRBV5-5 to TRBJ2-7; the D call of TRBD2 rests on TCRdb alone, since no DNA is present to check it. This CDR3 is 13 amino acids long. Looked up from germline, CDR1 is SGHKS and CDR2 is YYEKEE (reference sequence). The CDR3 reads CASSFSGEYEQYF.